This TCR beta chain was identified during a study of cytomegalovirus exposure and HLA in healthy donors (dated by TCRdb to 2017 to 2019). In the study overall: An earlier analysis of roughly 500 of the donors reported approximately 260 Gb of sequence data and approximately 120 million unique TCR beta sequences obtained from about 180 million T cells. Among several hundred genotyped donors of the cohort, an average of about 240,000 unique TCR beta nucleotide sequences was sequenced per donor, of which about 19% were non-productive. Every repertoire in the discovery cohort had been generated on one and the same sequencing platform. In a later analysis, previously published TCR beta repertoires from 666 donors were re-analyzed and high-resolution HLA genotyping was added so that TCR occurrence patterns could be studied. The study aimed to test whether signatures of past pathogen exposure could be identified by cataloging public T cell receptors. In a later genetic analysis, genome-wide SNP genotypes for about 55% of the roughly 700 donors were used, and that subset was treated as a discovery cohort. Among the approximately 430 genotyped donors, 75% to 90% belonged to the genetic ancestry cluster associated with self-reported Caucasian donors. Rather than drawing on any new phenotypic data, the later analysis identified candidate immune exposures from TCR beta sequences and the way those sequences occurred across donors. Because of strong linkage in the cohort, five DR-DQ haplotypes were treated as single units for association and clustering. High-throughput TCR immunosequencing, statistical association of individual TCRs with disease status, and machine learning were combined to predict cytomegalovirus infection status. An early release covering roughly 640 HLA-typed donors comprised approximately 300 gigabases of sequencing data and around 80 million unique TCR sequences. Donor age, sex, ethnicity and CMV serostatus were collected together with the repertoire data. Along with the approximately 700-subject first cohort, a separate validation cohort of around 110 different subjects was used. The study used immunosequencing to profile the T cell repertoires of approximately 650 subjects and linked those repertoires to cytomegalovirus serostatus. An earlier analysis of several hundred of the donors applied high-throughput TCR beta sequencing to assess whether each TCR beta V gene segment acted as functional or pseudogenic. The number of typed donors differed by locus: about 629-640 for A, B, C, DRB1 and DQB1; roughly 510 for DQA1; 606 for DPA1; and around 450 for DPB1. Both class I and class II loci were covered by HLA typing, at four-digit resolution.

About this clone: Its antigen is not yet known. No base qualities exist here, and no much larger clone lies one base off it.

V has 2 bases trimmed and J has 6 bases trimmed; junction bases matching no gene number 0. CDR1 MNHEY and CDR2 SMNVEV are derived from the germline V gene (reference sequence). The CDR3 holds 12 amino acids from the cysteine to the phenylalanine. Only CDR3 DNA is held: 36 bases, read in frame from base 1. The cohort comprised 550 to 700 healthy bone marrow donors. At the time of sampling, all cohort members were nominally healthy, though unrecorded immune exposures were likely present. The donor was CMV seropositive and was included in the group of 250 to 350 seropositive cohort members. A peripheral blood sample was provided by each donor, and peripheral blood mononuclear cells were used for TCR beta sequencing. Genomic DNA was extracted from the blood cell samples with the Qiagen DNeasy Blood Extraction Kit. The library was generated by the immunoSEQ multiplex PCR assay. For the multiplex PCR, a mixture combining 60 forward primers for TCR Vbeta segments and 13 reverse primers for TCR Jbeta segments was used. The CDR3 region of rearranged TCR beta genes was amplified from genomic DNA with a multiplex PCR assay. Amplified TCR beta libraries were sequenced as 87-base-pair reads on the Illumina HiSeq System. The authors processed their data as follows. In a later analysis, 80 million or so unique TCR beta chains were counted across the roughly 700 repertoires, and roughly 10 million of these chains were shared by at least two donors. Raw reads were error-corrected and collapsed into unique sequences with a nearest-neighbor algorithm that merged closely related sequences to remove PCR and sequencing errors. To assign V, D and J gene segments, CDR3 sequences were aligned to IMGT reference sequences. For a sequence to be retained, a match of at least six nucleotides was required to both a V gene segment and a J gene segment. Rearrangements were called productive when the CDR3 lacked stop codons and stayed in frame with V and J; all others were non-productive. Following IMGT convention, CDR3 was defined as the stretch from the second conserved V-encoded cysteine up to the conserved J-encoded phenylalanine. In an earlier analysis of more than 550 of the donors, sequences lacking an unambiguous match to a single V gene segment were excluded. In an earlier analysis of 587 of the donors, a V segment was called functional when productive rearrangements were above 56.7%, and segregating when the standard deviation between donors exceeded 5%. To diagnose cytomegalovirus status from the catalog of TCR beta chain sequences, a statistical classification framework was built. V and J gene assignment, in a later analysis, came from comparing TCR nucleotide sequences with IMGT/GENE-DB human TR gene sequences. Using the TCRdist pipeline, a later analysis assigned CDR3 sequences along with most-parsimonious VDJ recombination scenarios. A later analysis defined each TCR beta chain by its CDR3 amino acid sequence plus V-gene family, and excluded reads lacking a unique V-gene family. In a later analysis, approximately 640 highly shared, low-generation-probability nucleotide sequences were removed to address suspected cross-contamination and a sequencing artifact. A later analysis calculated a clonal expansion index for each public chain from normalized within-repertoire ranks of inferred template counts. In a later analysis, generation probabilities were computed with a VDJ recombination model fitted to out-of-frame rearrangements, and the resulting probabilities were checked against IGoR. In a later analysis, hypergeometric tests were used to score TCR-TCR, TCR-HLA and TCR-CMV co-occurrence, with a repertoire-size bias correction applied to TCR pairs. A later analysis estimated false discovery rates by permuting HLA or CMV assignments 20 times. In a later analysis, co-occurring TCRs were grouped with DBSCAN, and TCRdist sequence similarity was added when clustering was performed within HLA-allele-positive subsets. Repertoires with fewer than 30,000 or more than 120,000 public chains, plus five repertoires with anomalous nucleotide sharing, were excluded from co-occurrence clustering. TCRdb holds this immuneACCESS table with in-frame rearrangements only. Some clones are missing; in checked studies, unresolved V genes explain under half, and the rest has no known cause. V, J and clone size reflect that table, while D and trimming were determined from the DNA. In all, the sample holds about 81,000 clones, and about three quarters of those were seen once. The top ten constitute approximately 3.2% of the sample.

Overall study results and their limits: A later analysis associated 16,951 TCR beta sequences with specific HLA alleles at a false discovery rate of 0.05. The earlier analysis of 587 of the donors excluded approximately 15 rarely observed V segments, including chromosome 9 orphons, because counts were too low. Across donors, most TCR sequences were observed very rarely, whereas some public TCRs were present in many individuals. The only immune exposure information available for the cohort was CMV serostatus. Some IMGT-functional V segments, including TRBV6-2 and TRBV6-3, could not be told apart with the 87-base-pair reads, so those segments were excluded. Several of the top co-occurrence clusters appeared to be linked to parvovirus B19, influenza, CMV and Epstein-Barr virus, according to a later analysis. In a later analysis, HLA-associated TCR beta chains were found to be more clonally expanded and to have lower generation probabilities than equally common non-associated chains. A group of highly shared sequence variants was considered likely to be a technical artifact of the sequencing pipeline. Broadly in line with IMGT annotations, most TCR beta V segments showed up in productive rearrangements about 87% or about 30% of the time in an earlier analysis of 587 of the donors. According to a later analysis, TCR association rates differed among HLA loci, with DRB1 alleles showing the most associated TCRs and HLA-C alleles showing the fewest. Because HLA typing was unavailable for some donors at each locus, only the typed subset was used in association tests. Linkage disequilibrium might explain the correlated functional status among segregating V segments, but an unknown experimental factor could not be excluded. It was suggested by the authors that the approach could potentially be generalized to other disease states and immunological phenotypes. In the study, approximately 150 TCR beta chains were listed as associated with cytomegalovirus. Most CMV-associated TCR beta chains appeared to be HLA-restricted in a later analysis, and the HLA associations seemed to be driven largely by CMV exposure. In vitro tests confirmed that a few of the cytomegalovirus-associated TCR beta chains recognize cytomegalovirus antigens. When HLA alleles, especially DR and DQ, strongly co-occurred, attributing TCR associations to individual alleles was difficult. A further reported finding was that TCR beta sequences accurately predicted the HLA-A and HLA-B alleles for most subjects in the first cohort. This cohort had only TCR beta chains sequenced, and the lack of alpha or paired-chain data limited which features could be detected. V-gene and J-gene trimming of TCR beta chains was associated with a missense DCLRE1C variant in a later genetic analysis, and the association was replicated in an independent cohort. Roughly uniform sequencing depth across donors was assumed in presence/absence analyses, although this assumption may not hold. The classifier was reported to diagnose cytomegalovirus status with high specificity and sensitivity in both the original cohort and the validation cohort. According to a later genetic analysis, donors in an Asian-associated ancestry cluster had fewer N-insertions in productive TCRs than the roughly 660-donor mean.

The clonotype was recovered from a man in his forties or fifties in good health and CMV-seropositive. The rearranged chain carries TRBV27 and TRBJ2-7, and TRBD1 matches 8 of the central bases. The sequencing sample was made of PBMCs. The CDR3 in this case is CASSLTGGEQYF. Read as DNA, the sequence is TGTGCCAGCAGTTTAACAGGGGGCGAGCAGTACTTC.